These T cell receptor beta chains were read from a single sample in a study of identifying expanded T cells in peripheral blood. Sequencing was performed with immunoSEQ multiplex PCR; in TCRdb, only in-frame clones are kept and a portion is missing. The sample yields approximately 100,000 clones, 88% seen once. The material sequenced was blood. The receptors here all came from a person aged 18 to 75 in good health. Both conserved end residues are part of each CDR3. Each record gives: D gene, V gene, clone size, J gene, CDR3 DNA, CDR3 protein. D genes are given only for firm matches. The size entry is marked missing in some rows and otherwise reads once, few, many or a size class.

>TRBD2|TRBV7-9|-|TRBJ2-5
TGTGCCAGCAGCTTAACCGGGAGGGAAGAGACCCAGTACTTC
CASSLTGREETQYF
>-|TRBV14|-|TRBJ2-2
TGTGCCAGCAGCTTTCACAGGGATCGGGAGGAGCTGTTTTTT
CASSFHRDREELFF
>-|TRBV5-6|once|TRBJ2-7
TGTGCCAGCAGATACCGGGTCAGAGACTCCTACGAGCAGTACTTC
CASRYRVRDSYEQYF
>-|TRBV27|-|TRBJ1-2
TGTGCCAGCAGTCTCAGATACTCAGGCGATCCTAACTATGGCTACACCTTC
CASSLRYSGDPNYGYTF
>TRBD2|TRBV7-2|-|TRBJ2-1
TGTGCCAGCAGACCAAGACTAGCGGGACTATACAATGAGCAGTTCTTC
CASRPRLAGLYNEQFF
>-|TRBV18|-|TRBJ2-5
TGTGCCAGCTCACCACCGAGTGAGGGCCAAGAGACCCAGTACTTC
CASSPPSEGQETQYF
>-|TRBV30|-|TRBJ2-7
TGTGCCTGGAGTGTAACCCCGGACACCTCCTACGAGCAGTACTTC
CAWSVTPDTSYEQYF
>-|TRBV21-1|few|TRBJ1-4
TGTGCCAGCAGCAAAGAACCCCGACTTAATGAAAAACTGTTTTTT
CASSKEPRLNEKLFF
>TRBD1|TRBV7-8|many|TRBJ1-1
TGTGCCAGCAGCTTGGAGACAGGGATTGAAGCTTTCTTT
CASSLETGIEAFF
>-|TRBV5-1|-|TRBJ1-2
TGCGCCAGCAGCAGCATGACAGCTAACTATGGCTACACCTTC
CASSSMTANYGYTF
>-|TRBV7-6|-|TRBJ2-1
TGTGCCAGCAGCCCACGGGGATACAATGAGCAGTTCTTC
CASSPRGYNEQFF
>TRBD1|TRBV15|-|TRBJ1-5
TGTGCCACCAGCAGAGATGGACAGGGATTCCAGCCCCAGCATTTT
CATSRDGQGFQPQHF
>-|TRBV5-4|-|TRBJ1-1
TGTGCCAGCAGCTTGACAATCAACACTGAAGCTTTCTTT
CASSLTINTEAFF
>-|TRBV5-5|-|TRBJ1-1
TGTGCCAGCTCCCGGGACATACTCAACACTGAAGCTTTCTTT
CASSRDILNTEAFF
>-|TRBV6-1|-|TRBJ2-1
TGTGCCAGCAGTGAATGGACAACCGTGGATGAGCAGTTCTTC
CASSEWTTVDEQFF
>-|TRBV6-4|-|TRBJ2-6
TGTGCCAGCAGCGGAGAGGACAGCATCTCTGGGGCCAACGTCCTGACTTTC
CASSGEDSISGANVLTF
>-|TRBV27|-|TRBJ2-3
TGTGCCAGCAGTTTCACGGGTAGCACAGATACGCAGTATTTT
CASSFTGSTDTQYF
>TRBD1|TRBV9|-|TRBJ2-7
TGTGCCAGCAGCCTAAGGGGGACAGGATCCTACGAGCAGTACTTC
CASSLRGTGSYEQYF
>-|TRBV27|-|TRBJ2-2
TGTGCCAGCAAAGCGGGTGATATGGGCAGTGCCGGGGAGCTGTTTTTT
CASKAGDMGSAGELFF
>TRBD2|TRBV10-1|once|TRBJ2-1
TGCGCCAGCAGTGAGCGACTAGCGGGAGGGCTGTTCAATGAGCAGTTCTTC
CASSERLAGGLFNEQFF
>-|TRBV6-1|-|TRBJ1-5
TGTGCCGCCTCGTTCCAGAGCAATCAGCCCCAGCATTTT
CAASFQSNQPQHF
>-|TRBV7-2|-|TRBJ1-4
TGCGCCAGCAGCCCCTCAGGGGTGGGACGGATTAATGAAAAACTGTTTTTT
CASSPSGVGRINEKLFF
>-|TRBV6-5|-|TRBJ1-1
TGTGCCAGCAGTTTCACGGATATGAACACTGAAGCTTTCTTT
CASSFTDMNTEAFF
>-|TRBV18|once|TRBJ2-7
TGTGCCAGCTCTCCAGTCTCCTACGAGCAGTACTTC
CASSPVSYEQYF
>TRBD2|TRBV4-2|-|TRBJ2-3
TGTGCCAGCAGCCAAGATTACAGCGGGGGCTCCACAGATACGCAGTATTTT
CASSQDYSGGSTDTQYF
>-|TRBV7-8|-|TRBJ2-7
TGTGCCAGCAGCCGTAGGGAACAGGGTCGGATGTGGGCCTACGAGCAGTACTTC
CASSRREQGRMWAYEQYF
>-|TRBV4-3|-|TRBJ2-7
TGCGCCAGCAGCCAAGGACACGGGGCCGAGCAGTACTTC
CASSQGHGAEQYF
>TRBD1|TRBV6-4|few|TRBJ2-1
TGTGCCAGCAGCGATACAGGGGAGTCCTACAATGAGCAGTTCTTC
CASSDTGESYNEQFF
>-|TRBV27|-|TRBJ1-1
TGTGCCAGCAGCGACCAAAGGAGACTTCTAAACACTGAAGCTTTCTTT
CASSDQRRLLNTEAFF
>TRBD1|TRBV19|-|TRBJ2-5
TGTGCCAGTAGTATAGGGAAGGGGGCGGAGACCCAGTACTTC
CASSIGKGAETQYF
>TRBD2|TRBV30|-|TRBJ2-3
TGTGCCTGGACCATGCCGACTAGCGGGAGGGCAGATACGCAGTATTTT
CAWTMPTSGRADTQYF